This is a list of T cell receptor beta chains from one sample in a study of blood T cell repertoires in COVID-19. Some clones are missing from TCRdb's copy, which holds only in-frame ones; the method was immunoSEQ multiplex PCR. This repertoire shows about 57,000 clones, roughly 85% found once; its top ten account for over 3%. Source material: peripheral blood. The receptors derive from a man aged 60 to 69 with acute or convalescent COVID-19. CDR3s include the opening cysteine and the closing phenylalanine or tryptophan. D genes are given only for firm matches. Size is stated for part of the rows, as once, few or many counts, or as a class when the clone is expanded.

j_call: TRBJ2-3; clone_size: .; v_call: TRBV7-2; d_call: TRBD1; cdr3_aa: CASSLDQGVDTQYF; cdr3_nt: TGTGCCAGCAGCTTAGATCAGGGGGTAGATACGCAGTATTTT
j_call: TRBJ1-2; clone_size: .; v_call: TRBV6-5; d_call: TRBD1; cdr3_aa: CASTTHGTGDGYTF; cdr3_nt: TGTGCCAGCACCACTCACGGGACAGGGGATGGCTACACCTTC
j_call: TRBJ1-2; clone_size: .; v_call: TRBV12-3/TRBV12-4; d_call: .; cdr3_aa: CASSLQANYGYTF; cdr3_nt: TGTGCCAGCAGTTTACAGGCTAACTATGGCTACACCTTC
j_call: TRBJ2-2; clone_size: .; v_call: TRBV18; d_call: .; cdr3_aa: CASSPRGMGNTGELFF; cdr3_nt: TGTGCCAGCTCACCACGAGGGATGGGAAACACCGGGGAGCTGTTTTTT
j_call: TRBJ1-5; clone_size: .; v_call: TRBV6-1; d_call: .; cdr3_aa: CASSEGGRGYQPQHF; cdr3_nt: TGTGCCAGCAGTGAAGGAGGCAGGGGCTATCAGCCCCAGCATTTT
j_call: TRBJ2-1; clone_size: .; v_call: TRBV12-3/TRBV12-4; d_call: TRBD2; cdr3_aa: CASSLTSGNEQFF; cdr3_nt: TGTGCCAGCAGCCTGACTAGCGGTAATGAGCAGTTCTTC
j_call: TRBJ2-5; clone_size: .; v_call: TRBV19; d_call: .; cdr3_aa: CASMAGPDRETQYF; cdr3_nt: TGTGCCAGTATGGCCGGTCCAGACAGGGAGACCCAGTACTTC
j_call: TRBJ1-6; clone_size: once; v_call: TRBV6-5; d_call: .; cdr3_aa: CASSYSPGNNSPLHF; cdr3_nt: TGTGCCAGCAGTTACTCACCGGGAAATAATTCACCCCTCCACTTT
j_call: TRBJ2-6; clone_size: .; v_call: TRBV28; d_call: TRBD1; cdr3_aa: CASSLRGQFAGEANVLTF; cdr3_nt: TGTGCCAGCAGTTTGAGGGGACAGTTTGCTGGAGAGGCCAACGTCCTGACTTTC
j_call: TRBJ2-1; clone_size: .; v_call: TRBV5-8; d_call: .; cdr3_aa: CASTGVSYNEQFF; cdr3_nt: TGTGCCAGCACGGGGGTCTCCTACAATGAGCAGTTCTTC
j_call: TRBJ2-6; clone_size: .; v_call: TRBV2; d_call: .; cdr3_aa: CASGLTGPGANVLTF; cdr3_nt: TGTGCCAGCGGTCTGACAGGCCCTGGGGCCAACGTCCTGACTTTC
j_call: TRBJ1-2; clone_size: once; v_call: TRBV7-2; d_call: TRBD1; cdr3_aa: CAITQLDRGRNGYTF; cdr3_nt: TGTGCGATCACACAGTTGGACAGGGGGCGGAATGGCTACACCTTC
j_call: TRBJ1-2; clone_size: .; v_call: TRBV28; d_call: TRBD1; cdr3_aa: CASSLGTGGYGYTF; cdr3_nt: TGTGCCAGCAGTTTAGGTACAGGGGGCTATGGCTACACCTTC
j_call: TRBJ2-3; clone_size: .; v_call: TRBV18; d_call: TRBD1; cdr3_aa: CASFGTGGPDTQYF; cdr3_nt: TGTGCCAGCTTCGGGACAGGAGGACCAGATACGCAGTATTTT
j_call: TRBJ2-7; clone_size: .; v_call: TRBV3-1/TRBV3-2; d_call: TRBD1; cdr3_aa: CASSSRQGSYEQYF; cdr3_nt: TGTGCCAGCAGCTCCAGACAGGGGTCCTACGAGCAGTACTTC
j_call: TRBJ2-1; clone_size: .; v_call: TRBV11-3; d_call: TRBD2; cdr3_aa: CASSELAGEQFF; cdr3_nt: TGTGCCAGCAGCGAACTAGCGGGTGAGCAGTTCTTC
j_call: TRBJ2-1; clone_size: .; v_call: TRBV7-8; d_call: .; cdr3_aa: CASSLFGISNNEQFF; cdr3_nt: TGTGCCAGCAGCCTATTCGGGATATCCAACAATGAGCAGTTCTTC
j_call: TRBJ2-1; clone_size: few; v_call: TRBV7-2; d_call: .; cdr3_aa: CASRSTGPSYNEQFF; cdr3_nt: TGTGCCAGCAGGTCGACAGGACCCTCCTACAATGAGCAGTTCTTC
j_call: TRBJ2-7; clone_size: .; v_call: TRBV6-5; d_call: .; cdr3_aa: CASSPGGEVYEQYF; cdr3_nt: TGTGCCAGCAGTCCCGGGGGAGAGGTATACGAGCAGTACTTC
j_call: TRBJ2-2; clone_size: .; v_call: TRBV28; d_call: .; cdr3_aa: CASSQTDSINTGELFF; cdr3_nt: TGTGCCAGCAGCCAAACAGATTCTATTAACACCGGGGAGCTGTTTTTT
j_call: TRBJ2-7; clone_size: .; v_call: TRBV6-2/TRBV6-3; d_call: .; cdr3_aa: CASSGVSHEQYF; cdr3_nt: TGTGCCAGCAGCGGTGTGAGCCACGAGCAGTACTTC
j_call: TRBJ2-2; clone_size: .; v_call: TRBV5-8; d_call: .; cdr3_aa: CASSLDRPEGNTGELFF; cdr3_nt: TGTGCCAGCAGCTTGGATAGGCCAGAGGGGAACACCGGGGAGCTGTTTTTT
j_call: TRBJ1-1; clone_size: .; v_call: TRBV5-1; d_call: .; cdr3_aa: CASRRGTDNTEAFF; cdr3_nt: TGCGCCAGCAGGCGCGGGACGGACAACACTGAAGCTTTCTTT
j_call: TRBJ2-3; clone_size: .; v_call: TRBV19; d_call: TRBD1; cdr3_aa: CASSTSTGWSDTQYF; cdr3_nt: TGTGCCAGTAGTACCTCGACAGGGTGGTCAGATACGCAGTATTTT
j_call: TRBJ2-2; clone_size: .; v_call: TRBV5-8; d_call: TRBD2; cdr3_aa: CASSPRRLAGATGELFF; cdr3_nt: TGTGCCAGCAGCCCCAGAAGGCTAGCGGGAGCCACCGGGGAGCTGTTTTTT
j_call: TRBJ2-7; clone_size: .; v_call: TRBV27; d_call: TRBD1; cdr3_aa: CASSPLAGTESEQYF; cdr3_nt: TGTGCCAGCAGTCCCCTAGCTGGGACAGAAAGCGAGCAGTACTTC
j_call: TRBJ2-7; clone_size: .; v_call: TRBV7-8; d_call: TRBD2; cdr3_aa: CASSPSGSPSYEQYF; cdr3_nt: TGTGCCAGCAGCCCTAGCGGGAGTCCCTCCTACGAGCAGTACTTC
j_call: TRBJ2-1; clone_size: .; v_call: TRBV6-5; d_call: TRBD2; cdr3_aa: CASSLRRGGEQFF; cdr3_nt: TGTGCCAGCAGCCTCCGGCGGGGGGGTGAGCAGTTCTTC
j_call: TRBJ2-5; clone_size: .; v_call: TRBV5-5; d_call: .; cdr3_aa: CASSLRVSVEETQYF; cdr3_nt: TGTGCCAGCAGCTTACGAGTAAGCGTCGAAGAGACCCAGTACTTC
j_call: TRBJ1-1; clone_size: .; v_call: TRBV5-6; d_call: TRBD1; cdr3_aa: CASSSRQGGAEAFF; cdr3_nt: TGTGCCAGCAGCAGCCGACAGGGGGGTGCTGAAGCTTTCTTT
j_call: TRBJ1-4; clone_size: .; v_call: TRBV13; d_call: .; cdr3_aa: CASSRLATSTNEKLFF; cdr3_nt: TGTGCCAGCAGCCGATTGGCGACTTCAACTAATGAAAAACTGTTTTTT
j_call: TRBJ2-5; clone_size: .; v_call: TRBV21-1; d_call: .; cdr3_aa: CASSKQGRWTQYF; cdr3_nt: TGTGCCAGCAGCAAACAGGGTCGCTGGACCCAGTACTTC
j_call: TRBJ1-5; clone_size: .; v_call: TRBV20-1; d_call: .; cdr3_aa: CSASSFHGGARSNQPQHF; cdr3_nt: TGCAGTGCTAGTTCTTTCCACGGGGGGGCGCGTAGCAATCAGCCCCAGCATTTT
j_call: TRBJ2-1; clone_size: .; v_call: TRBV5-1; d_call: TRBD2; cdr3_aa: CASSLAVAGINNEQFF; cdr3_nt: TGCGCCAGCAGCTTGGCCGTAGCGGGAATAAACAATGAGCAGTTCTTC
j_call: TRBJ1-6; clone_size: .; v_call: TRBV2; d_call: TRBD1; cdr3_aa: CASSGWDRGSSYNSPLHF; cdr3_nt: TGTGCCAGCAGTGGATGGGACAGGGGAAGCTCCTATAATTCACCCCTCCACTTT
j_call: TRBJ2-1; clone_size: .; v_call: TRBV5-6; d_call: TRBD2; cdr3_aa: CASEGTSVYNEQFF; cdr3_nt: TGTGCCAGCGAGGGGACTAGCGTCTACAATGAGCAGTTCTTC
j_call: TRBJ1-3; clone_size: .; v_call: TRBV11-2; d_call: TRBD1; cdr3_aa: CASSEGTAGNTIYF; cdr3_nt: TGTGCCAGCAGCGAAGGGACAGCTGGAAACACCATATATTTT
j_call: TRBJ1-4; clone_size: .; v_call: TRBV5-8; d_call: TRBD1; cdr3_aa: CASSWAGTAREKLFF; cdr3_nt: TGTGCCAGCAGTTGGGCCGGGACAGCGCGTGAAAAACTGTTTTTT
j_call: TRBJ2-1; clone_size: .; v_call: TRBV4-1; d_call: .; cdr3_aa: CASSQLGLARAFQFF; cdr3_nt: TGCGCCAGCAGCCAACTCGGGCTAGCGAGAGCCTTCCAGTTCTTC
j_call: TRBJ2-5; clone_size: .; v_call: TRBV5-8; d_call: .; cdr3_aa: CASSDQSRGETQYF; cdr3_nt: TGTGCCAGCAGCGATCAGAGTCGCGGGGAGACCCAGTACTTC
j_call: TRBJ2-7; clone_size: .; v_call: TRBV6-6; d_call: TRBD2; cdr3_aa: CASRHPGLAGYEQYF; cdr3_nt: TGTGCCAGCAGACATCCGGGACTAGCGGGTTACGAGCAGTACTTC